Listed below are T cell receptor beta chains from one sample, sequenced in a study of blood T cell repertoires in COVID-19. Assay used: immunoSEQ multiplex PCR; TCRdb lists only in-frame clones, some missing. The sample has some 57,000 clones; 92% are singletons. The sequenced sample was peripheral blood. These receptors were obtained from a human donor in a cohort sampled during active COVID-19. Each CDR3 is given with its conserved first and last residue. D genes are given only for firm matches. Clone size is stated in some rows and not others, as once, few, many or a class when expanded.

D gene	clone size	V gene	J gene	CDR3 DNA	CDR3 protein
.	.	TRBV7-3	TRBJ2-7	TGTGCCAGCAGCTTATCAGGGGTGGGCGAGCAGTACTTC	CASSLSGVGEQYF
TRBD2	.	TRBV19	TRBJ2-7	TGTGCCAGTAGTGGGAGGACTAGTGGATACGAGCAGTACTTC	CASSGRTSGYEQYF
.	.	TRBV6-1	TRBJ2-4	TGTGCCAGCAGTGAGGTCGGTGGAGCCAAAAACATTCAGTACTTC	CASSEVGGAKNIQYF
TRBD1	.	TRBV10-3	TRBJ1-6	TGTGCCCCAGGGGGAACCTTGGATTCACCCCTCCACTTT	CAPGGTLDSPLHF
TRBD2	.	TRBV7-2	TRBJ2-3	TGTGCCAGCAGCAGGAGGGCGGGAGGGAAGTTGGATACGCAGTATTTT	CASSRRAGGKLDTQYF
TRBD1	.	TRBV14	TRBJ2-5	TGTGCCACCTCTTCGACAGGGCTGGCGGAGACCCAGTACTTC	CATSSTGLAETQYF
.	once	TRBV5-6	TRBJ2-7	TGTGCCAGCAGGCCGGGGAGAGAGTACTCCTACGAGCAGTACTTC	CASRPGREYSYEQYF
.	.	TRBV6-1	TRBJ1-1	TGTGCCAGCAGTGAAAGGGCAGGGATCATGGACACTGAAGCTTTCTTT	CASSERAGIMDTEAFF
.	.	TRBV6-5	TRBJ2-1	TGTGCCAGCAGTTACGAAACAGGTTTCGGCGAGCAGTTCTTC	CASSYETGFGEQFF
.	.	TRBV9	TRBJ1-4	TGTGCCAGCAGCGTCCAGGGTACCACTAATGAAAAACTGTTTTTT	CASSVQGTTNEKLFF
TRBD2	.	TRBV27	TRBJ2-1	TGTGCCAGCAGTCCGGGGACTAGCGGGTACAATGAGCAGTTCTTC	CASSPGTSGYNEQFF
.	.	TRBV30	TRBJ1-2	TGTGCCTGGAGCGCAGGGGTCTATGGCTACACCTTC	CAWSAGVYGYTF
.	.	TRBV9	TRBJ2-2	TGTGCCAGCAGCGTAGACATCGGGGAGCTGTTTTTT	CASSVDIGELFF
.	.	TRBV27	TRBJ1-1	TGTGCCAGCAGAACCTCCGAGGGCGAGAACACTGAAGCTTTCTTT	CASRTSEGENTEAFF
TRBD2	.	TRBV7-9	TRBJ2-1	TGTGCCAGCAGCTTTAGCGGGGGGATATCCTACAATGAGCAGTTCTTC	CASSFSGGISYNEQFF
TRBD2	.	TRBV3-1/TRBV3-2	TRBJ2-3	TGTGCCAGCAGCCAAGACGGACTAGCGGCCACAGATACGCAGTATTTT	CASSQDGLAATDTQYF
.	.	TRBV5-1	TRBJ1-1	TGCGCCAGCCTAAAAACCTCGGGAGTAAGCACTGAAGCTTTCTTT	CASLKTSGVSTEAFF
.	.	TRBV5-6	TRBJ1-1	TGTGCCAGCAGCTTGACAGGGGAAGCTTTCTTT	CASSLTGEAFF
TRBD2	.	TRBV18	TRBJ2-2	TGTGCCAGCTCACCACCTCCCGGGGGGACCGGGGAGCTGTTTTTT	CASSPPPGGTGELFF
.	once	TRBV9	TRBJ1-1	TGTGCCAGCAGCGTATCGGCCGGCAGGGTGGGCACTGAAGCTTTCTTT	CASSVSAGRVGTEAFF
TRBD2	once	TRBV5-6	TRBJ2-5	TGTGCCAGTATACTAGCGGGGGGGCGAAAGACCCAGTACTTC	CASILAGGRKTQYF
.	.	TRBV7-8	TRBJ1-5	TGTGCCAGCCGACGGGACACTAATCAGCCCCAGCATTTT	CASRRDTNQPQHF
TRBD1	.	TRBV4-2	TRBJ1-5	TGTGCCAGCAGCCAGGAACCGGGACAGGGGGATCAGCCCCAGCATTTT	CASSQEPGQGDQPQHF
TRBD2	.	TRBV2	TRBJ2-3	TGTGCCAGCAGTGAAGCGGGGGGTCGGGGGGTAGATACGCAGTATTTT	CASSEAGGRGVDTQYF
.	.	TRBV6-4	TRBJ2-2	TGTGCCAGCGGTCAGCAGCGCGGGACCGGGGAGCTGTTTTTT	CASGQQRGTGELFF
.	.	TRBV25-1	TRBJ1-2	TGTGCCAGCAGTGGCCTTAAAACAGGGACAAGTATTCCGGGCTACACCTTC	CASSGLKTGTSIPGYTF
.	.	TRBV5-1	TRBJ2-3	TGCGCCAGCAGCTTCTCGGTCGGCACAGATACGCAGTATTTT	CASSFSVGTDTQYF
.	.	TRBV3-1/TRBV3-2	TRBJ1-4	TGTGCCAGCAGCCTAAACGGGAAAGGTGAAAAACTGTTTTTT	CASSLNGKGEKLFF
.	.	TRBV19	TRBJ2-5	TGTGCCAGTAGTATTAAATTGAGCCGTGCGGCCCAGTACTTC	CASSIKLSRAAQYF
.	.	TRBV2	TRBJ2-7	TGTGCCAGCAGTGACCGACTTCGAGCCTTCTACGAGCAGTACTTC	CASSDRLRAFYEQYF
.	.	TRBV7-9	TRBJ2-2	TGTGCCAGCAGCCACCCGGGGACAATCACCGGGGAGCTGTTTTTT	CASSHPGTITGELFF
.	.	TRBV30	TRBJ2-3	TGTGCCTGGAAGGGAGCAGATACGCAGTATTTT	CAWKGADTQYF
TRBD1	.	TRBV23-1	TRBJ1-2	TGCGCCAGCAGTCAATCGGGCCGTGACGGGACAGGGAGATCTAGCCCAGATGGCTACACCTTC	CASSQSGRDGTGRSSPDGYTF
TRBD1	.	TRBV19	TRBJ1-2	TGTGCCAGTAGTACCCCGGGACAGGGACTAGGGTCGGCGGGCTACACCTTC	CASSTPGQGLGSAGYTF
.	.	TRBV6-6	TRBJ1-5	TGTGCCAGCAGTTACGGGGGGGTGAATCAGCCCCAGCATTTT	CASSYGGVNQPQHF
.	.	TRBV25-1	TRBJ2-1	TGTGCCAGCAGTGAAGGACCGCGTCCCGGGGTTTTCGAGCAGTTCTTC	CASSEGPRPGVFEQFF
TRBD2	.	TRBV11-2	TRBJ2-3	TGTGCCAGCAGCTCCGAACTAGCGGCTGGCACAGATACGCAGTATTTT	CASSSELAAGTDTQYF
TRBD1	.	TRBV6-5	TRBJ1-5	TGTGCCAGCAGTACCGGACAGGGGGCTTTTCAGCCCCAGCATTTT	CASSTGQGAFQPQHF
TRBD2	.	TRBV6-6	TRBJ2-1	TGTGCCACCCAGGCGGGGGAGTCATATTACAATGAGCAGTTCTTC	CATQAGESYYNEQFF
.	.	TRBV14	TRBJ1-5	TGTGCCAGCAGCCCGACAGGAATCAATCAGCCCCAGCATTTT	CASSPTGINQPQHF
.	.	TRBV4-2	TRBJ1-3	TGTGCCAGCAGCCGGATACAGGGATTCCTAGAAAACACCATATATTTT	CASSRIQGFLENTIYF
TRBD2	.	TRBV4-2	TRBJ2-7	TGTGCCAGCAGCCAAGATCCAGCGGGAGGGTCCTACGAGCAGTACTTC	CASSQDPAGGSYEQYF